The entry below describes one TCR beta chain. The specificity of this receptor is unknown. Base qualities are not recorded, but no much larger clone differs from it by a single base. CDR1 and CDR2, per the germline V gene, are MNHEY and SVGEGT. The CDR3 measures 13 amino acids from cysteine to phenylalanine. The CDR3 DNA has 39 bases and is translated from base 1. Relative to germline, V is missing 5 bases and J is missing 4 bases, with 2 bases of the junction outside any gene match. This entry comes from a study of T cell responses to AZD1222 COVID-19 vaccine (dated by TCRdb to 2020 to 2023). Context from the whole study: Because spike-specific TCR depth and breadth did not differ between the two schedules, AZD1222 recipients who got a second dose at roughly 4 weeks were pooled with those who got a second dose at roughly 12 weeks. TCR sequencing covered over 230 trial participants: 200 to 210 given two doses of AZD1222 and approximately 26 given two doses of MenACWY control vaccine. Trial participants were enrolled by age into 18-55, 56-69 and 70-plus year subgroups, with 148, 28 and 57 TCR-sequenced participants respectively. General findings and caveats noted by the study authors: The whole spike protein was spanned by vaccine-associated CD4 TCRs, and dominant responses were seen in regions 160-218 and 743-854. In the small 56-69-year group, the increase in depth fell short of significance, most likely because of low power. Participants were mostly white British, with more females than males. The authors suggested clonal diversity may have been underestimated. Because no samples from the day 14 peak response were available, repertoires could be characterized only after the peak T cell response. A significant rise in spike-specific TCR breadth and depth was observed after two AZD1222 doses relative to day 0 and relative to MenACWY recipients. Conclusions about previously exposed vaccinees are limited because only six or seven AZD1222 recipients were SARS-CoV-2 seropositive at baseline. Reportedly, close to half of the unique spike-specific TCRs recognized epitopes lying outside the regions that are mutated in the B.1.351 and B.1.1.7 variants.

The CDR3 regions of human TCRbeta chains were analyzed by immunosequencing. On the study's bioinformatics: Repertoire TCRs were matched against a reference library of SARS-CoV-2-specific TCRs generated with the MIRA antigen-specificity platform. Breadth was defined as the fraction of unique TCRs that were SARS-CoV-2-associated, and depth was defined as the fraction of total T cells that were SARS-CoV-2-associated. Each spike-specific TCR was assigned to its reactive spike region and to a CD4 or CD8 class using the MIRA data. Log10-transformed breadth and depth values were compared by one-way ANOVA with Sidak's multiple comparisons tests. In its TCRdb copy, this immuneACCESS table keeps in-frame sequences only and misses some clones. Where compared with another copy, unresolved V genes explain less than half of these, and the others have no known cause. V and J calls and clone size are given by that table; D and trimming were obtained from the DNA. This sample has some 120,000 clones in its table, and roughly nine tenths of those were observed once. The ten top clones hold over 3.5% of the sample.

Per the publication, the time point label means: baseline before first vaccination. The vaccinee samples were drawn from two UK trials, COV001 and COV002, one of which was a single-blind randomized controlled phase 2/3 trial testing AZD1222 (ChAdOx1 nCoV-19) in healthy adults. For TCRbeta chain sequencing, PBMC samples were collected from trial participants at day 0 and at day 28 after the second dose. The source of this sequence is an adult in good health. The source material was peripheral blood, sampled on day 0 of AZD1222 vaccination. The chain uses TRBV6-2 or TRBV6-3 and TRBJ2-5; TRBD1 lines up with 9 middle nucleotides. The CDR3 amino acid sequence is: CASSRQGGETQYF. The bases are TGTGCCAGCAGTCGACAGGGGGGAGAGACCCAGTACTTC.